This entry lists 11 T cell receptor beta chains sequenced from one sample in a study of CD8+CD57+ T cells in acquired aplastic anemia. TCR beta VDJ and CDR3 profiles were obtained from a genomic DNA template. Via MiXCR, TCRdb re-called the reads, giving one row per CDR3 protein. The data contain some 290,000 distinct CDR3 sequences, 45% to 65% of them singletons. Sequencing input: sorted CD4+, CD8+, or CD8+CD57+ T cells (not recorded which) from PBMCs. The receptors stem from a human donor with severe aplastic anemia or a healthy control (not recorded which).

This clonotype was picked up many times. The gene calls are TRBV4-3 and TRBJ2-1; a weak D match, TRBD2 (6 bases). Germline CDR1 and CDR2: LGHNA and YSLEER. CDR3 length: 12 amino acids. Trimming removed 0 bases at V and 12 bases at J, with 9 bases between. The CDR3 coding sequence is TGCGCCAGCAGCCAAGAGACTAGGCGGCAGTTCTTC. This sequence encodes CASSQETRRQFF.

Details on this clonotype: Its ends do not fully match the called genes, so a read error is possible. The genes are TRBV24-1 and TRBJ1-6, with D hard to call. There are 13 residues in the CDR3. Germline V lookup: CDR1 KGHDR, CDR2 SFDVKD. This CDR3 is CASSETFQSPLHF. The CDR3, as DNA: TGTGCCAGCAGTGAGACTTTTCAATCACCCCTCCACTTT.

V usage is TRBV29-1 and J usage is TRBJ1-1, with D perhaps matching TRBD1 (5 bases). Germline V gene sequence: CDR1 SQVTM, CDR2 ANQGSEA. The CDR3 extends over 13 amino acids. The V gene lost 3 bases and the J gene lost 5 bases, with 13 bases spanning the gap. This chain's CDR3 is CSVDGGTVTEAFF. The CDR3 DNA follows: TGCAGCGTTGATGGGGGAACGGTTACTGAAGCTTTCTTT.

This clonotype was detected a few times. The V gene is TRBV29-1, the J gene TRBJ1-4, with 7 bases lining up with TRBD1. Per the germline V gene, CDR1 is SQVTM and CDR2 is ANQGSEA. Unmatched junction bases numbered 10, after V lost 7 bases and J lost 8 bases. The CDR3 has 13 amino acids. In DNA form, the CDR3 reads TGCAGCGCTAGACAGGGATTCGGCGAAAAACTGTTTTTT. It codes for CSARQGFGEKLFF.

In DNA form, the CDR3 reads TGCGCCAGCAGCTTGGGTTCGGGCGGGAACACCATATATTTT. Translated: CASSLGSGGNTIYF. The chain has TRBV5-1 and TRBJ1-3; D call uncertain. This CDR3 region has 14 residues. V lost 0 bases, J lost 7 bases, and 11 bases lay in between. Per germline, CDR1 SGHRS and CDR2 YFSETQ.

The chain recombines TRBV5-1 with TRBJ2-7; D possibly corresponds to TRBD1 (6 bases). The CDR3 totals 14 residues. V was shortened by 4 bases and J by 5 bases, with 16 bases between the two germline ends. The germline V gene encodes CDR1 SGHRS and CDR2 YFSETQ. The CDR3 DNA follows: TGCGCCAGCAGCCCCCGGACCGGGACACACGAGCAGTACTTC. Protein sequence: CASSPRTGTHEQYF.

This clonotype was seen a handful of times. The gene calls are TRBV10-3 and TRBJ1-1; weak D call: TRBD1 (5 bases). The CDR3 runs 14 residues. Trimming pared 2 bases from V and 0 bases from J, leaving 7 bases between. Germline CDR1 reads ENHRY; CDR2 reads SYGVKD. This CDR3 reads CAISETGLNTEAFF. The DNA of the CDR3 is TGTGCCATCAGTGAGACAGGCTTGAACACTGAAGCTTTCTTT.

This clonotype occurred many times. This rearrangement joins TRBV6-5 to TRBJ2-3; TRBD2 is a possible D gene (6 bases). V shed 5 bases and J shed 4 bases, with 19 bases lying between them. The CDR3 sequence is 16 residues long. CDR1 and CDR2 (germline): MNHEY, SVGAGI. CDR3 in DNA: TGTGCCAGCAGTCAAGGTTTACTAGGAGGGCCAGATACGCAGTATTTT. Amino acids: CASSQGLLGGPDTQYF.

On this clonotype itself: Relative to the germline gene, one junction end is altered; a read error may explain this. This rearrangement joins TRBV7-8 to TRBJ2-4, with TRBD1 matching over 7 bases. CDR1 is SGHVS, CDR2 FQNEAQ, per germline. This CDR3 contains 13 residues. CDR3 protein: CASSLEGGRATHF. The CDR3 region has the DNA TGTGCCAGCAGCTTAGAAGGGGGCAGGGCGACCCACTTC.

This clonotype has just a few counts. The DNA for the CDR3 is TGTGCCAGCAGCTTTGGGAGTCTTGGCAGCGGCTACACCTTC. It is translated as CASSFGSLGSGYTF. The chain combines TRBV7-2 with TRBJ1-2, with D uncertain. There are 14 residues in the CDR3. V gave up 3 bases and J gave up 8 bases, with 16 bases separating them. Germline V gene data show CDR1 as SGHTA and CDR2 as FQGNSA. Complete variable domain (other parts from reference TRBV7-2 and TRBJ1-2): GAGVSQSPSNKVTEKGKDVELRCDPISGHTALYWYRQSLGQGLEFLIYFQGNSAPDKSGLPSDRFSAERTGGSVSTLTIQRTQQEDSAVYLCASSFGSLGSGYTFGSGTRLTVV.

The V call is TRBV20-1, the J call TRBJ2-5; 10 positions match TRBD1. The ends lost 3 bases at V and 5 bases at J; junction bases unmatched: 9. This CDR3 is built from 15 residues. The germline V gene has CDR1 DFQATT and CDR2 SNEGSKA (reference sequence). CDR3 sequence reads: CSARDRGGSGETQYF. As DNA, the CDR3 is TGCAGTGCTAGGGACAGGGGGGGAAGTGGGGAGACCCAGTACTTC.